This T cell receptor beta chain is drawn from a study of cytotoxic CD8 clonotypes in ibrutinib-treated CLL. This clone showed up just a few times. This table comes from immunoSEQ multiplex PCR, and its TCRdb copy is limited to in-frame clones, with some not included. The repertoire holds 150,000 to 200,000 clones, with approximately 68% as singletons. The CDR3 runs 13 residues. Germline-derived CDR1 and CDR2 are SGHNT and YYREEE (reference sequence). The V gene end was trimmed by 0 bases and the J gene end by 10 bases; junction bases not matched to a gene: 6. Genomic DNA (roughly 1.8 micrograms) was obtained from cryopreserved PBMCs for construction of TCR beta libraries.

The chain combines TRBV5-4 with TRBJ1-1; TRBD1 matches 7 bases. Sequenced material: PBMCs, taken after 24 months of ibrutinib treatment. This clonotype was obtained from a human donor with chronic lymphocytic leukemia. CDR3 region: CASSLADGTAAFF. For the CDR3, the DNA is TGTGCCAGCAGCTTGGCCGACGGGACAGCAGCTTTCTTT. Based on the CDR3 plus reference TRBV5-4 and TRBJ1-1, the full variable domain is ETGVTQSPTHLIKTRGQQVTLRCSSQSGHNTVSWYQQALGQGPQFIFQYYREEENGRGNFPPRFSGLQFPNYSSELNVNALELDDSALYLCASSLADGTAAFFGQGTRLTVV.